This note documents a single T cell receptor beta chain sequence. Its specificity is unknown. Clones were sequenced by immunoSEQ multiplex PCR, and TCRdb holds only the in-frame ones, with some missing. The sample carries more than 2 million clones, about 93% recorded once. The sample is drawn from a study of shared clonotypes between healthy human individuals. Terminally differentiated effector memory CD45RA+ cells were excluded by CCR7 positive selection of CD45RO-negative cells. Study-level results: Shared clonotypes across all four donors exceeded non-shared ones in generation probability.

CDR3 length equals 19 residues. CDR1 is SGHVS and CDR2 is FQNEAQ in the germline V gene. Losses at the gene ends were 2 bases for V and 4 bases for J; bases not matched to a gene: 12. The rearrangement links TRBV7-8 to TRBJ2-3; 13 bases match TRBD2. This TCR was recovered from a man between 18 and 29 years old in good health. Some clones in this sample may be carry-over from other donors' samples. The material sequenced was naive CD8+ T cells from PBMCs. The CDR3 spells CASSLYPLAGGPGADTQYF. The CDR3 DNA is TGTGCCAGCAGCTTATACCCACTAGCGGGAGGGCCGGGTGCAGATACGCAGTATTTT. Filled out from reference TRBV7-8 and TRBJ2-3, the complete variable domain reads GAGVSQSPRYKVAKRGQDVALRCDPISGHVSLFWYQQALGQGPEFLTYFQNEAQLDKSGLPSDRFFAERPEGSVSTLKIQRTQQEDSAVYLCASSLYPLAGGPGADTQYFGPGTRLTVL.